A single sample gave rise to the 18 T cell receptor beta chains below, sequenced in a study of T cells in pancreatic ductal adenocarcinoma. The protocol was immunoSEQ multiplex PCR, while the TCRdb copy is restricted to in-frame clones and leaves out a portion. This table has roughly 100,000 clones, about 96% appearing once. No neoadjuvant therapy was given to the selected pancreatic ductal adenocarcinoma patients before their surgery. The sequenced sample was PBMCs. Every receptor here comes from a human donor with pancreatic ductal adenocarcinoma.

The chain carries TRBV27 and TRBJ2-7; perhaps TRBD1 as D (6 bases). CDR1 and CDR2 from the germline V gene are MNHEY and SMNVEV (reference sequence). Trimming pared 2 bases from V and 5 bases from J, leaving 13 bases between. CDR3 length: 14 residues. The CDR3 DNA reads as TGTGCCAGCAGTTTAAACAGGGATGGTAACGAGCAGTACTTC. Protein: CASSLNRDGNEQYF.

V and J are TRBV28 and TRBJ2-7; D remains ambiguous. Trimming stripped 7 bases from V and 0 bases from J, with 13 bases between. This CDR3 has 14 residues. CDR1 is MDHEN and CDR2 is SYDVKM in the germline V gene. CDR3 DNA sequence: TGTGCCAGCACCACATATACCAGCTCCTACGAGCAGTACTTC. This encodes CASTTYTSSYEQYF. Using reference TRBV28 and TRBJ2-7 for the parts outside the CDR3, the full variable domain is DVKVTQSSRYLVKRTGEKVFLECVQDMDHENMFWYRQDPGLGLRLIYFSYDVKMKEKGDIPEGYSVSREKKERFSLILESASTNQTSMYLCASTTYTSSYEQYFGPGTRLTVT.

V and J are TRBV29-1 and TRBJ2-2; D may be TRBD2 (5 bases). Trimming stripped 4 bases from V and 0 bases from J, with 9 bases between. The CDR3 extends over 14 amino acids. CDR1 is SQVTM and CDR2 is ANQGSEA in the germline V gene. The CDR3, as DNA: TGCAGCGTTGGAGGGTCTACGAACACCGGGGAGCTGTTTTTT. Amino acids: CSVGGSTNTGELFF.

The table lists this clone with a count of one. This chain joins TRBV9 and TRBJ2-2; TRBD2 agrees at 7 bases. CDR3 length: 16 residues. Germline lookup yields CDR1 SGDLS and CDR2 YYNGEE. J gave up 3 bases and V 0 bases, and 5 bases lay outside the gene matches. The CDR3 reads CASSVGGGSYTGELFF. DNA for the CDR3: TGTGCCAGCAGCGTAGGTGGCGGGAGTTACACCGGGGAGCTGTTTTTT. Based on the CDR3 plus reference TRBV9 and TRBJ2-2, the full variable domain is DSGVTQTPKHLITATGQRVTLRCSPRSGDLSVYWYQQSLDQGLQFLIQYYNGEERAKGNILERFSAQQFPDLHSELNLSSLELGDSALYFCASSVGGGSYTGELFFGEGSRLTVL.

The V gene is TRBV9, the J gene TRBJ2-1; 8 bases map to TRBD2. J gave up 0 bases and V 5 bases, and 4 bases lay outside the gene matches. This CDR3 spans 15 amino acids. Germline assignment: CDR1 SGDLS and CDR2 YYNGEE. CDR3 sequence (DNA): TGTGCCAGCAGTCAAAGCGGGAGCTCCTACAATGAGCAGTTCTTC. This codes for CASSQSGSSYNEQFF.

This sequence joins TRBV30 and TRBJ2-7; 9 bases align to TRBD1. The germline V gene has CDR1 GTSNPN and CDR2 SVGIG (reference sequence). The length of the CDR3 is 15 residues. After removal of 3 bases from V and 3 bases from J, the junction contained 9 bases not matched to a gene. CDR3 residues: CAWRAHPDRGYEQYF. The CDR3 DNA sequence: TGTGCCTGGAGGGCACATCCGGACAGGGGCTACGAGCAGTACTTC. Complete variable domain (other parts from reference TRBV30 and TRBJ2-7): SQTIHQWPATLVQPVGSPLSLECTVEGTSNPNLYWYRQAAGRGLQLLFYSVGIGQISSEVPQNLSASRPQDRQFILSSKKLLLSDSGFYLCAWRAHPDRGYEQYFGPGTRLTVT.

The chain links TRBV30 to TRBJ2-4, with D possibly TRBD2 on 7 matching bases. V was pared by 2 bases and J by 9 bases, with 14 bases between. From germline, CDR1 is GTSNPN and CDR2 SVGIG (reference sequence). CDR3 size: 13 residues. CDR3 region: CAWSPGGGGIQYF. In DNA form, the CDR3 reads TGTGCCTGGAGTCCCGGGGGCGGGGGCATTCAGTACTTC.

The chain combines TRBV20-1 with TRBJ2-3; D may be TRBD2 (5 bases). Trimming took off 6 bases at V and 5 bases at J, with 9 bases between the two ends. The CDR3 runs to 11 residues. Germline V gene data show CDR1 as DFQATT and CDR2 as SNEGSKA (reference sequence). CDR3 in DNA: TGCAGTGCCGATAGCGTAGATACGCAGTATTTT. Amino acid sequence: CSADSVDTQYF.

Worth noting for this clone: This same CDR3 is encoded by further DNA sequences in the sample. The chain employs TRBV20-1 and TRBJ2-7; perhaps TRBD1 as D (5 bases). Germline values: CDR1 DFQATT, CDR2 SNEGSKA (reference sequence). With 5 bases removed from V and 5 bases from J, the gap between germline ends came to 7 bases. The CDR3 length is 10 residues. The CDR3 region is CSARRDEQYF. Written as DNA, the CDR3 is TGCAGTGCTCGCAGGGACGAGCAGTACTTC.

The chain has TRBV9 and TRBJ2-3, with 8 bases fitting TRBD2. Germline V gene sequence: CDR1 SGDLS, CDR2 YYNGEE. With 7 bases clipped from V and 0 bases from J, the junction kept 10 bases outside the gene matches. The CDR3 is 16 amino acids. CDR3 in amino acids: CASSRLAGLSTDTQYF. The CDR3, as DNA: TGTGCCAGCTCACGATTAGCGGGATTAAGCACAGATACGCAGTATTTT.

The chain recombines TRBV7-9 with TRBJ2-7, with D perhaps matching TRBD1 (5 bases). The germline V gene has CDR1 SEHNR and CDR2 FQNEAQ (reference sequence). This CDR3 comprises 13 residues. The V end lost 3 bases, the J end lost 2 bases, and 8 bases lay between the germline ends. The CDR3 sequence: CASSFDSAYEQYF. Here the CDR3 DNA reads TGTGCCAGCAGCTTCGACAGCGCCTACGAGCAGTACTTC. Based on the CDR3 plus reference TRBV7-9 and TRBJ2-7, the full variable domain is DTGVSQNPRHKITKRGQNVTFRCDPISEHNRLYWYRQTLGQGPEFLTYFQNEAQLEKSRLLSDRFSAERPKGSFSTLEIQRTEQGDSAMYLCASSFDSAYEQYFGPGTRLTVT.

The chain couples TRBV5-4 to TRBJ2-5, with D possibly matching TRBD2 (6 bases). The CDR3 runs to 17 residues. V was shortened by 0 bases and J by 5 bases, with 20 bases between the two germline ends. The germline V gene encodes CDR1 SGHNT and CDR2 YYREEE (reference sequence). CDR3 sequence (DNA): TGTGCCAGCAGCTTGGGGGGGGTGGGGCTAGTGGCGGAGACCCAGTACTTC. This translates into CASSLGGVGLVAETQYF.

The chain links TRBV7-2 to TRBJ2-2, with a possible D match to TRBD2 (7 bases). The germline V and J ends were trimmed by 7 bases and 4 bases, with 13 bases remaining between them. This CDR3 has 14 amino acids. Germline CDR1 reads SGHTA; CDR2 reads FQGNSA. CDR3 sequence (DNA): TGTGCCAGCACCTTGGGGGGGCGCACCGGGGAGCTGTTTTTT. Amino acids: CASTLGGRTGELFF.

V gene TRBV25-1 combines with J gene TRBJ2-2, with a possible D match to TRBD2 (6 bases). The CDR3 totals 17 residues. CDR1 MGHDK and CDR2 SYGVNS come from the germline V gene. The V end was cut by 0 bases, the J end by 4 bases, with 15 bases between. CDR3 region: CASSEYGDSEGTGELFF. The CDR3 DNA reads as TGTGCCAGCAGTGAATATGGGGACTCCGAGGGCACCGGGGAGCTGTTTTTT.

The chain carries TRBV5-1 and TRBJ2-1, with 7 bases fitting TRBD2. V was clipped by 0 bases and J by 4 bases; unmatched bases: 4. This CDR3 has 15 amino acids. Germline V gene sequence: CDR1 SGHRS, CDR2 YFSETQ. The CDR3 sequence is CASSLALAAYNEQFF. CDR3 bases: TGCGCCAGCAGCTTGGCGCTAGCGGCGTACAATGAGCAGTTCTTC.

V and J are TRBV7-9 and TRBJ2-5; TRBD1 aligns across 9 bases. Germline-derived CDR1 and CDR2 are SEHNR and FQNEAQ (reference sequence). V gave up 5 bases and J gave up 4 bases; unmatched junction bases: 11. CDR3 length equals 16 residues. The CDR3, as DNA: TGTGCCAGCAGCAAGCCGGGACAGGGCGATCGAGAGACCCAGTACTTC. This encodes CASSKPGQGDRETQYF. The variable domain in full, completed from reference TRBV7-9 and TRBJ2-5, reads DTGVSQNPRHKITKRGQNVTFRCDPISEHNRLYWYRQTLGQGPEFLTYFQNEAQLEKSRLLSDRFSAERPKGSFSTLEIQRTEQGDSAMYLCASSKPGQGDRETQYFGPGTRLLVL.

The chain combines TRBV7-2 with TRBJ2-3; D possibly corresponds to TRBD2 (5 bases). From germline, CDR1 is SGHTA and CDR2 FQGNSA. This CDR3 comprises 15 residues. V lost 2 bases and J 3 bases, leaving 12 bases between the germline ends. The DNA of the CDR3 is TGTGCCAGCAGCTTATGGAAGGGCGGGACAGATACGCAGTATTTT. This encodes CASSLWKGGTDTQYF. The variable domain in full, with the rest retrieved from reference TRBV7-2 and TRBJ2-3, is GAGVSQSPSNKVTEKGKDVELRCDPISGHTALYWYRQSLGQGLEFLIYFQGNSAPDKSGLPSDRFSAERTGGSVSTLTIQRTQQEDSAVYLCASSLWKGGTDTQYFGPGTRLTVL.

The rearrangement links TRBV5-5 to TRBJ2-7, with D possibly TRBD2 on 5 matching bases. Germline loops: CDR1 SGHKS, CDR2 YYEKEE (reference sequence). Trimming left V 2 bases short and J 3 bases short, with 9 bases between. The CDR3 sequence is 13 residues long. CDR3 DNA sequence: TGTGCCAGCAGCTTCGAGGGCTTCTACGAGCAGTACTTC. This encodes CASSFEGFYEQYF.